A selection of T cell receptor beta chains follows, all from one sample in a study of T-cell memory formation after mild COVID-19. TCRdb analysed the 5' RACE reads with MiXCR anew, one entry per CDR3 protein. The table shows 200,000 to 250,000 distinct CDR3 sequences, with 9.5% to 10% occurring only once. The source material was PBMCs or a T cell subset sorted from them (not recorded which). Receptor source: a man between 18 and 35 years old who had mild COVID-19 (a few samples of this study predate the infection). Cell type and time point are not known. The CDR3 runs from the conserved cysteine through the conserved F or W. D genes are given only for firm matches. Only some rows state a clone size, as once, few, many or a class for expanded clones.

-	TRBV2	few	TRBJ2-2	CASSVGTGELFF	TGTGCCAGCAGTGTAGGGACCGGGGAGCTGTTTTTT
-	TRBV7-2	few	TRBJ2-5	CASSKGDGRGHETQYF	TGTGCCAGCAGCAAGGGGGACGGGCGGGGACACGAGACCCAGTACTTC
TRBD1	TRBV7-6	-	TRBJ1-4	CASSPYGQGAPNEKLFF	TGTGCCAGCAGCCCATACGGGCAGGGGGCACCTAATGAAAAACTGTTTTTT
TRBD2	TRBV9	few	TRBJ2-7	CASSVGSGALYEQYF	TGTGCCAGCAGCGTCGGTAGCGGGGCCCTCTACGAGCAGTACTTC
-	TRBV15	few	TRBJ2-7	CATSRDSGAVYEQYF	TGTGCCACCAGCAGAGATTCAGGGGCGGTCTACGAGCAGTACTTC
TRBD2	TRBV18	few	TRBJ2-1	CASSPKRGTSSYNEQFF	TGTGCCAGCTCACCAAAGCGGGGGACCAGCTCCTACAATGAGCAGTTCTTC
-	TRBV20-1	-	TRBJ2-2	CSARESPNTGELFF	TGCAGTGCTAGAGAGTCCCCGAACACCGGGGAGCTGTTTTTT
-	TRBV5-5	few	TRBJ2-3	CASSFRGGSRTDTQYF	TGTGCCAGCAGCTTCAGAGGGGGGAGTCGCACAGATACGCAGTATTTT
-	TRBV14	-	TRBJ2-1	CASSQDYGSSYNEQFF	TGTGCCAGCAGCCAAGATTACGGGAGCTCCTACAATGAGCAGTTCTTC
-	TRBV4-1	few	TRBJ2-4	CASSQASKNIQYF	TGCGCCAGCAGCCAAGCTAGCAAAAACATTCAGTACTTC
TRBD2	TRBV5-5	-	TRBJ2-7	CASSLASSGGTYYEQYF	TGTGCCAGCAGCTTGGCCAGCAGCGGGGGGACATACTACGAGCAGTACTTC
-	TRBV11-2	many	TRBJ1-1	CASSLVGLAAFF	TGTGCCAGCAGCTTAGTGGGTCTTGCGGCTTTCTTT
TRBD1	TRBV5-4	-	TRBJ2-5	CASSSGQGATQYF	TGTGCCAGCAGTTCCGGGCAGGGGGCGACCCAGTACTTC
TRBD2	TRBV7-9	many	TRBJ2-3	CASSPRRAGGSDTQYF	TGTGCCAGCAGCCCCCGGAGGGCGGGGGGTTCAGATACGCAGTATTTT
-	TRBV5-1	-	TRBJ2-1	CASSFSGALLSSYNEQFF	TGCGCCAGCAGCTTTTCCGGCGCCCTTTTGAGCTCCTACAATGAGCAGTTCTTC
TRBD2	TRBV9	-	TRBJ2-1	CASSESGGPSYNEQFF	TGTGCCAGCAGCGAAAGCGGGGGGCCTTCCTACAATGAGCAGTTCTTC
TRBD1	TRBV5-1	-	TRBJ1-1	CASSMRDRGNTEAFF	TGCGCCAGCAGTATGCGAGACAGGGGGAACACTGAAGCTTTCTTT
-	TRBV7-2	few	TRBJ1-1	CASRDPNTEAFF	TGTGCCAGCAGGGATCCAAACACTGAAGCTTTCTTT
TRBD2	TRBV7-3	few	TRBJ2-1	CASSTIAGGGGGQFF	TGTGCCAGCAGCACCATAGCGGGGGGCGGAGGTGGGCAGTTCTTC
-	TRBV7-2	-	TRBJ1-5	CASSLVASGNQPQHF	TGTGCCAGCAGCTTAGTGGCGAGTGGGAATCAGCCCCAGCATTTT
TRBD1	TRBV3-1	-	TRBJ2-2	CASSQDTGVAGELFF	TGTGCCAGCAGCCAAGATACAGGGGTGGCCGGGGAGCTGTTTTTT
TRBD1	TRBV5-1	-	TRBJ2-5	CASSPDRAQETQYF	TGCGCCAGCAGCCCCGACAGGGCCCAAGAGACCCAGTACTTC
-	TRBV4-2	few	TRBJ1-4	CASSQDGWLGGEKLFF	TGTGCCAGCAGCCAAGACGGGTGGCTGGGAGGTGAAAAACTGTTTTTT
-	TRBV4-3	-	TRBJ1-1	CASSQEGGRNTEAFF	TGCGCCAGCAGCCAAGAGGGGGGGAGGAACACTGAAGCTTTCTTT
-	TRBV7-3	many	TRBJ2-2	CASSLLGQMNTGELFF	TGTGCCAGCAGCTTATTGGGCCAGATGAACACCGGGGAGCTGTTTTTT
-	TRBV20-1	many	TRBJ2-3	CSPSGPGDTQYF	TGCAGCCCGTCGGGACCGGGAGATACGCAGTATTTT
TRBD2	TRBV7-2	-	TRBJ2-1	CASSLVAGGIYNEQFF	TGTGCCAGCAGCTTAGTGGCGGGGGGCATCTACAATGAGCAGTTCTTC
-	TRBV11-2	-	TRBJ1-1	CASSLDRTVGGSEAFF	TGTGCCAGCAGCTTAGATCGCACGGTGGGGGGGTCTGAAGCTTTCTTT
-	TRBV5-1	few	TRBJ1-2	CASSVEPKGYSGYTF	TGCGCCAGCAGCGTGGAGCCTAAGGGATATTCTGGCTACACCTTC
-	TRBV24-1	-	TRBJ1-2	CATSDEGPTNGYTF	TGTGCCACCAGTGATGAAGGACCTACCAATGGCTACACCTTC
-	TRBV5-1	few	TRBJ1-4	CASSLAGSTNEKLFF	TGCGCCAGCAGCTTGGCCGGATCGACTAATGAAAAACTGTTTTTT
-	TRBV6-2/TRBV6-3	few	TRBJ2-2	CASKRGYDTGELFF	TGTGCCAGCAAGCGTGGGTATGACACCGGGGAGCTGTTTTTT
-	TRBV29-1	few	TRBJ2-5	CSAVSQIQETQYF	TGCAGCGCCGTTTCACAAATCCAAGAGACCCAGTACTTC
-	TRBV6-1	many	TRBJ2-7	CASRRSSDHYEQYF	TGTGCCAGCCGTCGTTCTAGCGACCACTACGAGCAGTACTTC
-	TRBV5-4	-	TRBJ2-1	CASSQQGGGDNEQFF	TGTGCCAGCAGCCAGCAAGGGGGGGGGGACAATGAGCAGTTCTTC
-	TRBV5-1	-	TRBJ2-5	CASSLEDLQYF	TGCGCCAGCAGCTTGGAGGACCTCCAGTACTTC
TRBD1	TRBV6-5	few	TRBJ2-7	CASSYGTGSRYEQYF	TGTGCCAGCAGTTACGGGACAGGGTCCCGCTACGAGCAGTACTTC
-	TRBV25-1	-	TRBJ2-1	CASSRAMSRQFF	TGTGCCAGCAGTCGGGCAATGAGCCGGCAGTTCTTC
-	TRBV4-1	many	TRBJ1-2	CASSQEVPVADIYGYTF	TGCGCCAGCAGCCAAGAGGTCCCCGTGGCCGACATCTATGGCTACACCTTC
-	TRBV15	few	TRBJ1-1	CVTSRDRGLTEAFF	TGTGTCACCAGCAGAGACCGGGGCCTAACTGAAGCTTTCTTT
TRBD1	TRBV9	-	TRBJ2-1	CASGEPGQGRNEQFF	TGTGCCAGCGGAGAACCGGGACAGGGTCGCAATGAGCAGTTCTTC
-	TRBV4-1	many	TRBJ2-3	CASSQEFAPSPDTQYF	TGCGCCAGCAGCCAAGAGTTTGCCCCAAGTCCAGATACGCAGTATTTT
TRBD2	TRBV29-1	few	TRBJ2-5	CSVVAAGGTETQYF	TGCAGCGTTGTCGCGGCGGGGGGGACGGAGACCCAGTACTTC
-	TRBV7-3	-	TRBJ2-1	CASGSYNEQFF	TGTGCCAGCGGTAGTTACAATGAGCAGTTCTTC
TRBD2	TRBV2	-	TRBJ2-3	CASSLRTSWPRGTDTQYF	TGTGCCAGCAGCCTACGGACTAGCTGGCCCCGCGGCACAGATACGCAGTATTTT
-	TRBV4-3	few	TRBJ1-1	CASSHSRVGGTEAFF	TGCGCCAGCAGCCACTCCAGGGTCGGAGGCACTGAAGCTTTCTTT
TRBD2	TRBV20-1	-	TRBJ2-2	CSAREASGGNTGELFF	TGCAGTGCTAGAGAGGCTAGCGGGGGGAACACCGGGGAGCTGTTTTTT
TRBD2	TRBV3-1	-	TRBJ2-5	CASSLQSGGGETQYF	TGTGCCAGCAGCCTTCAAAGCGGGGGCGGAGAGACCCAGTACTTC
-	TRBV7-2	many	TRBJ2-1	CASSLSFSGSSYNEQFF	TGTGCCAGCAGCTTAAGTTTTAGCGGAAGCTCCTACAATGAGCAGTTCTTC
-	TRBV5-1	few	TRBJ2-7	CASSRDIGEQYF	TGCGCCAGCAGCCGGGACATTGGCGAGCAGTACTTC
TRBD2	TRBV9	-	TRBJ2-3	CASSVGVGGSDTQYF	TGTGCCAGCAGCGTAGGGGTCGGGGGGAGCGATACGCAGTATTTT
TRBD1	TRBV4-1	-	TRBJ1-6	CASSQVVGRGWSPLHF	TGCGCCAGCAGCCAAGTAGTTGGCAGGGGGTGGTCACCCCTCCACTTT
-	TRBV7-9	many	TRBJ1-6	CASSQGNYNSPLHF	TGTGCCAGCAGCCAGGGGAACTATAATTCACCCCTCCACTTT
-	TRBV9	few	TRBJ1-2	CASSVLRPSGYTF	TGTGCCAGCAGCGTACTCCGACCGAGCGGCTACACCTTC
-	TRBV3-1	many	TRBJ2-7	CASSPGPHRVGEQYF	TGTGCCAGCAGCCCGGGGCCCCACAGGGTTGGCGAGCAGTACTTC
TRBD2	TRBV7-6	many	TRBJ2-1	CASSLELAGLTSYNEQFF	TGTGCCAGCAGCTTAGAACTAGCGGGGTTGACATCCTACAATGAGCAGTTCTTC
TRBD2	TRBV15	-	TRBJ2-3	CATSSQSPGGGDTQYF	TGTGCCACCAGCAGCCAATCCCCGGGAGGCGGGGATACGCAGTATTTT
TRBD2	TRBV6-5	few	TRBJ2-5	CASSYGGSGGPAAQYF	TGTGCCAGCAGTTACGGGGGTAGCGGGGGGCCCGCGGCCCAGTACTTC